This T cell receptor beta chain derives from a study of T cell responses to AZD1222 COVID-19 vaccine. The CDR3 loop spans 15 amino acids. Germline loops: CDR1 SGHTA, CDR2 FQGNSA. V lost 1 base, J lost 3 bases, and 12 bases lay in between. Study results and limitations: Every sample of the repertoires postdated the peak T cell response. The sample set comprised mostly white British donors with more females, and clonal diversity was possibly underestimated.

The data were produced by immunoSEQ multiplex PCR, yet TCRdb's version contains in-frame clones alone and is incomplete. The sample carries about 160,000 clones, about nine tenths recorded once. This clone was recorded once. No antigen is known for it. The V and J genes are TRBV7-2 and TRBJ1-1, with D tentatively TRBD1 (5 bases). The input for sequencing was peripheral blood, taken on day 0 of AZD1222 vaccination. The receptor was derived from an adult in good health. CDR3 bases: TGTGCCAGCAGCTTAGTGAGGGGCGCCGACACTGAAGCTTTCTTT. Protein: CASSLVRGADTEAFF.